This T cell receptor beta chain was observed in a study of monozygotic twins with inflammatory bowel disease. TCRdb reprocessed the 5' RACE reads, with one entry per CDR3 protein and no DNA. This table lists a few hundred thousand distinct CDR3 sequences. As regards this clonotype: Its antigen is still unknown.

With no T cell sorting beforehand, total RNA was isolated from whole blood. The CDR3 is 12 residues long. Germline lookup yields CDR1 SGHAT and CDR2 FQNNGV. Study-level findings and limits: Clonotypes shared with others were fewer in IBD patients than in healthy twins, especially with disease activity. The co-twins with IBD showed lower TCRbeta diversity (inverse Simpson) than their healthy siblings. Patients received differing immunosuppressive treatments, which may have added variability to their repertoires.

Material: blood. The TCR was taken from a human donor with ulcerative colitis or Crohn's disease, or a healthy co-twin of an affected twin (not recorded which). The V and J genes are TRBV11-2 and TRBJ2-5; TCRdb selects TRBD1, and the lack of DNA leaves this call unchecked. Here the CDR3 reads CASSSGLGTQYF.